A selection of T cell receptor beta chains follows, all from one sample in a study of molecular identifiers for immune sequencing clone quantification. In TCRdb, the PCR reads were re-called with MiXCR into one record per CDR3 protein. The table shows a few hundred thousand distinct CDR3 sequences, with roughly 26% occurring only once. Specimen: naive CD8+ T cells from blood, with Jurkat cell RNA spiked in. The source of these receptors is a human donor in good health. Some libraries in this study had Jurkat cell RNA spiked in. The CDR3 runs from the conserved cysteine through the conserved F or W. The order of the fields is J gene, V gene, D gene, clone size, CDR3 DNA, CDR3 protein. D genes are given only for firm matches. Expanded clones get a size class; other rows say once, few or many, or leave the size out.

TRBJ2-7	TRBV11-2	TRBD2	few	TGTGCCAGCAGCTCGGGACTAGCGCTACCGGCGGCCCCCGAGCAGTACTTC	CASSSGLALPAAPEQYF
TRBJ2-7	TRBV29-1	-	once	TGCAGCGTTGGGGGGGGGGCCGCGCCCCGGTCCTACGAGCAGTACTTC	CSVGGGAAPRSYEQYF
TRBJ2-3	TRBV15	TRBD2	few	TGTGCCACCAGCACCCTAGCGGGGGGGCCGGTTTTTGATACGCAGTATTTT	CATSTLAGGPVFDTQYF
TRBJ1-1	TRBV19	-	few	TGTGCCAGTAGGGCCGGACAGATGAACACTGAAGCTTTCTTT	CASRAGQMNTEAFF
TRBJ1-4	TRBV4-1	TRBD1	-	TGCGCCCGCAGCCATTCAAGACAGGGGGCGGGTGAAAAACTGTTTTTT	CARSHSRQGAGEKLFF
TRBJ1-1	TRBV7-8	-	many	TGTGCCAGCAGCGAGACAAGTGAAGCTTTCTTT	CASSETSEAFF
TRBJ1-3	TRBV20-1	-	once	TGCAGTGCTAGAGCTACAACTGGAGTCTCTGGAAACACCAGATATTTT	CSARATTGVSGNTRYF
TRBJ2-7	TRBV6-6	-	many	TGTGCCAGCAGTTACATCGACACGGTCTACGAGCAGTACTTC	CASSYIDTVYEQYF
TRBJ2-6	TRBV18	-	few	TGTGCCAGCTCACCGTACAGTGCCTCTGGGGCCAACGTCCTGACTTTC	CASSPYSASGANVLTF
TRBJ1-5	TRBV6-5	-	many	TGTGCCAGCAGTTACAGTAGCAATCAGCCCCAGCATTTT	CASSYSSNQPQHF
TRBJ2-7	TRBV11-2	-	-	TGTGCCAGCAGCTTATGGAGACAGAACGACGAGCAGTACTTC	CASSLWRQNDEQYF
TRBJ2-5	TRBV27	-	-	TGTGCCAGCAGTACCCGAAGTGGGGGGAGAGAGACCCAGTACTTC	CASSTRSGGRETQYF
TRBJ2-3	TRBV4-3	TRBD2	few	TGCGCCAGCAGCCAAGGACTAGCGGGAGAGATAGATACGCAGTATTTT	CASSQGLAGEIDTQYF
TRBJ2-7	TRBV28	-	-	TGTGCCAGCAGTATACTAGTTGGGGTAGCCGAGCAGTACTTC	CASSILVGVAEQYF
TRBJ2-2	TRBV12-3/TRBV12-4	-	-	TGTGCCAGCAGACATTACGGAGGGGGACCGCTGGGCGGGGAGCTGTTTTTT	CASRHYGGGPLGGELFF
TRBJ2-7	TRBV27	TRBD1	-	TGTGCCAGCAGTGCTGGGACAGGCTACGAGCAGTGCTTC	CASSAGTGYEQCF
TRBJ1-1	TRBV2	TRBD1	many	TGTGCCAGCAGTGCGGGACAGGTGGCCACTGAAGCTTTCTTT	CASSAGQVATEAFF
TRBJ2-5	TRBV5-6	TRBD2	many	TGTGCCAGCAGCTTGGCCGCGGGAGTACGGGAGACCCAGTACTTC	CASSLAAGVRETQYF
TRBJ1-1	TRBV5-6	-	-	TGTGCCAGCACCAGAGGGACATCGAACACTGAAGCTTTCTTT	CASTRGTSNTEAFF
TRBJ2-7	TRBV9	-	-	TGTGCCAGCAGCGTAGAACCGACAGGACAGTACGAGCAGTACTTC	CASSVEPTGQYEQYF
TRBJ2-7	TRBV14	TRBD2	many	TGTGCCAGCAGCCAAGTTTCGGGAGGACCCTACGAGCAGTACTTC	CASSQVSGGPYEQYF
TRBJ2-3	TRBV7-2	TRBD2	many	TGTGCCAGCAGCTTAATTCCCGGGACTAGCTCATCGGCAGATACGCAGTATTTT	CASSLIPGTSSSADTQYF
TRBJ2-5	TRBV2	TRBD1	many	TGTGCCAGCAGCGAGGGACAGGGGGCTGAAGAGACCCAGTACTTC	CASSEGQGAEETQYF
TRBJ2-7	TRBV21-1	-	-	TGTGCCAGCAGCAAAAGTGTGGGCTACGAGCAGTACTTC	CASSKSVGYEQYF
TRBJ2-7	TRBV7-9	-	few	TGTGCCAGCAGGGGGCCGTCTGCGGGGATCTCCTACGAGCAGTACTTC	CASRGPSAGISYEQYF
TRBJ2-4	TRBV28	-	few	TGTGCCAGCAGTTTAAGGTCGAACATTCAGTACTTC	CASSLRSNIQYF
TRBJ1-1	TRBV10-3	-	few	TGTGCCATCAGGGCCCCTGGACTCGGGATTATGAACACTGAAGCTTTCTTT	CAIRAPGLGIMNTEAFF
TRBJ1-1	TRBV27	-	-	TGTGCCAGCAGTTTACCGGACACTGAAGCTCTCTTT	CASSLPDTEALF